The 17 T cell receptor beta chains below come from one sample, sequenced in a study of T-cell memory formation after mild COVID-19. TCRdb called the 5' RACE reads again in MiXCR, with one record for every CDR3 protein. The table includes roughly 310,000 distinct CDR3 sequences, more than 15% detected once. Material for sequencing was PBMCs or a T cell subset sorted from them (not recorded which). The source of these receptors is a man aged 18 to 30 who had mild COVID-19 (a few samples of this study predate the infection). Cell type and time point are not known.

The genes are TRBV15 and TRBJ2-1; no clear D gene. The germline gives CDR1 LNHNV, CDR2 YYDKDF (reference sequence). This CDR3 spans 15 amino acids. V shed 2 bases and J shed 3 bases, with 11 bases lying between them. Here the CDR3 DNA reads TGTGCCACCAGCAGAACGCCAGGCGACTACAATGAGCAGTTCTTC. It yields the protein CATSRTPGDYNEQFF.

This clonotype was counted a single time. This chain connects TRBV12-5 to TRBJ1-5; maybe TRBD1 (6 bases). V was shortened by 1 base and J by 3 bases, with 10 bases between the two germline ends. Germline V gives CDR1 LGHNT, CDR2 FRNRAP. The CDR3 sequence is 15 residues long. The CDR3 bases are TGTGCTAGTGGTTTGGATGGACAGTTCAATCAGCCCCAGCATTTT. Translating it yields CASGLDGQFNQPQHF.

This chain connects TRBV20-1 to TRBJ1-2; D remains ambiguous. This CDR3 contains 12 residues. CDR1 is DFQATT, CDR2 SNEGSKA, per germline (reference sequence). V dropped 2 bases and J dropped 6 bases, with 10 bases sitting between them. The CDR3 DNA reads TGCAGTGCTAGACAAGGACTCGATGGCTACACCTTC. As protein: CSARQGLDGYTF.

This chain uses TRBV5-1 with TRBJ2-1; TRBD1 agrees at 8 bases. V trimming: 3 bases; J trimming: 6 bases; junction bases outside the gene matches: 2. Germline lookup yields CDR1 SGHRS and CDR2 YFSETQ. This CDR3 has 13 amino acids. The CDR3 is CASSWTGINEQFF. The CDR3 region has the DNA TGCGCCAGCAGCTGGACAGGGATCAATGAGCAGTTCTTC.

At least ten counts were recorded for this clonotype. This chain joins TRBV5-1 and TRBJ2-3, with 10 bases fitting TRBD2. V shed 4 bases, J shed 2 bases, and the junction held 4 bases outside the gene matches. Germline V gene data show CDR1 as SGHRS and CDR2 as YFSETQ. This CDR3 spans 15 amino acids. CDR3 region: CASSGTSAYTDTQYF. The CDR3 nucleotides are TGCGCCAGCAGCGGGACTAGCGCGTACACAGATACGCAGTATTTT.

This chain links TRBV29-1 with TRBJ2-1; 7 bases match TRBD1. Trimming took 4 bases from V and 3 from J; bases not matched to a gene: 3. The CDR3 length is 13 residues. CDR1 and CDR2 (germline): SQVTM, ANQGSEA. CDR3 region: CSVVGGSYNEQFF. The DNA of the CDR3 is TGCAGCGTTGTAGGGGGCAGCTACAATGAGCAGTTCTTC.

This clonotype was observed a few times. V is TRBV5-1 and J is TRBJ2-3; perhaps TRBD1 as D (6 bases). The CDR3 length is 16 residues. The germline V gene has CDR1 SGHRS and CDR2 YFSETQ. With 3 bases removed from V and 4 bases from J, the gap between germline ends came to 18 bases. CDR3 nucleotide sequence: TGCGCCAGCAGCTCAGGACAGACCGCCCAGCCAGATACGCAGTATTTT. It encodes CASSSGQTAQPDTQYF.

The V call is TRBV4-3, the J call TRBJ2-2; D ambiguous. With 1 base removed from V and 5 bases from J, the gap between germline ends came to 5 bases. This CDR3 has 13 amino acids. Germline-derived CDR1 and CDR2 are LGHNA and YSLEER. CDR3 amino acids: CASSQVQTGELFF. The DNA for the CDR3 is TGCGCCAGCAGCCAAGTACAGACCGGGGAGCTGTTTTTT.

This sequence joins TRBV10-3 and TRBJ2-7; D remains unclear. Germline CDR1 is ENHRY and CDR2 is SYGVKD. This CDR3 comprises 12 residues. Between the trimmed V and J ends, which lost 8 bases and 2 bases, there was a span of 10 bases. DNA for the CDR3: TGTGCCATCGCTTCGACGGCCTACGAGCAGTACTTC. Its translation is CAIASTAYEQYF.

V and J are TRBV29-1 and TRBJ1-3, with 8 bases matching TRBD1. Germline trimming cut 6 bases from V and 2 bases from J; bases unmatched to any gene: 3. Germline loops: CDR1 SQVTM, CDR2 ANQGSEA. This CDR3 has 13 amino acids. CDR3 DNA sequence: TGCAGCGTCGGACAGGGAGCTGGAAACACCATATATTTT. It is translated as CSVGQGAGNTIYF.

This sequence joins TRBV9 and TRBJ2-1, with a possible D match to TRBD1 (6 bases). The CDR3 runs 14 residues. Germline loops: CDR1 SGDLS, CDR2 YYNGEE. V lost 6 bases to trimming and J lost 5 bases, with 15 bases between them. The CDR3 here is CASTPKGGDNEQFF. The DNA for the CDR3 is TGTGCCAGCACCCCAAAAGGGGGAGACAATGAGCAGTTCTTC.

This clonotype has just a few counts. V usage is TRBV5-1 and J usage is TRBJ2-7; D perhaps matches TRBD2 (7 bases). Trimming removed 4 bases at V and 5 bases at J, with 16 bases between. The CDR3 contains 14 residues. Germline V gene lookup returns CDR1 SGHRS and CDR2 YFSETQ. The CDR3 DNA reads TGCGCCAGCAGCAGGGGGGGCAATATGGACGAGCAGTACTTC. Translation: CASSRGGNMDEQYF.

V and J are TRBV10-3 and TRBJ2-1, with TRBD2 identical over 7 bases. CDR3 length equals 13 residues. V lost 6 bases, J lost 7 bases, and 6 bases stayed unmatched. CDR1 ENHRY and CDR2 SYGVKD come from the germline V gene. CDR3 bases: TGTGCCATCAGAGGGACTACCACAAATGAGCAGTTCTTC. As protein: CAIRGTTTNEQFF.

The chain has TRBV14 and TRBJ1-2, with TRBD1 matching 7 bases. The CDR3 loop spans 14 amino acids. V gave up 0 bases and J gave up 7 bases; unmatched junction bases: 5. Germline values: CDR1 SGHDN, CDR2 FVKESK. For the CDR3, the DNA is TGTGCCAGCAGCCAAGATTTGACAGGGATTGGCTACACCTTC. It codes for CASSQDLTGIGYTF.

This clonotype has ten or more counts. The chain links TRBV7-2 to TRBJ2-1, with 11 bases aligning to TRBD1. Germline trimming cut 5 bases from V and 15 bases from J; bases unmatched to any gene: 12. Germline loops: CDR1 SGHTA, CDR2 FQGNSA. The CDR3 contains 14 residues. The CDR3, as DNA: TGTGCCAGCAGCGCCCGGACAGGGGGCCGGGAGGTGTTCTTC. As protein: CASSARTGGREVFF.

There are a few counts of this clonotype. The rearrangement joins TRBV28 to TRBJ1-5; D gene ambiguous. Trimming pared 4 bases from V and 6 bases from J, leaving 10 bases between. There are 13 residues in the CDR3. The germline V gene has CDR1 MDHEN and CDR2 SYDVKM. The CDR3 protein is CASSWAVLQPQHF. CDR3 DNA sequence: TGTGCCAGCAGTTGGGCAGTTCTTCAGCCCCAGCATTTT.

The genes are TRBV5-1 and TRBJ2-7; D call uncertain. The germline V and J ends were trimmed by 0 bases and 7 bases, with 8 bases remaining between them. Germline V gene sequence: CDR1 SGHRS, CDR2 YFSETQ. The CDR3 runs to 12 residues. Here the CDR3 reads CASSLEESEQYF. The CDR3 bases are TGCGCCAGCAGCTTGGAGGAGAGTGAGCAGTACTTC.